This T cell receptor beta chain was identified during a study of blood T cell repertoires in COVID-19 (TCRdb year 2020). Background for the entire study: Samples from collaborators originated in the United States, Italy and Spain and spanned both the acute and convalescent phases of COVID-19. The prospective study material was composed of cDNA or gDNA derived from T cells, B-cell-depleted T cells, or PBMCs. Deeply sampled blood TCRbeta repertoires from subjects exposed to, actively infected with, or recovered from COVID-19 were included in the dataset. Samples were obtained from the ongoing ImmuneRACE study (first 160 participants) and from approximately 1,200 subjects provided by 6 global collaborators. The sample metadata nearly always contained a de-identified subject ID, COVID-19 status, age in years and sex. Where available, HLA class I and class II types were obtained from metadata supplied by the sample provider rather than from assay-based typing. The repertoires were released in a freely available public database intended as a resource for research on the immune response to SARS-CoV-2. The research as a whole found: The amount of clinical and demographic metadata varied by source and participant and was provided uncurated.

This clone appeared a few times. The target of this receptor is not known. No base qualities exist here, and no much larger clone lies one base off it. Collaborating institutions collected whole blood in K2EDTA tubes following their own protocols. For TCRbeta analysis, collaborators shipped samples as frozen whole blood, isolated PBMCs, or DNA extracted from either of those sample types. The immunoSEQ Assay, a bias-controlled multiplex PCR, was used to amplify TCRbeta CDR3 regions from genomic DNA. As for the authors' bioinformatics: The number of nucleated cells in each sample was estimated from the amplification of reference gene primers within the assay. To quantify the absolute abundance of each unique TCRbeta CDR3 rearrangement, sequence reads were collapsed and filtered. For each sample, productive Simpson clonality was calculated as the square root of Simpson's diversity index over productive rearrangements. The clones in this table, taken by TCRdb from immuneACCESS, are in-frame only. Not every clone is retained; where verified, under half of the shortfall comes from an unresolved V gene, and the cause of the rest is unknown. V and J calls and clone size are given by that table; D and trimming were obtained from the DNA. Here the sample has about 290,000 clones; around 85% occur a single time. The top ten clonotypes cover around 4.2% of the sample.

Sequences SGHRS (CDR1) and YFSETQ (CDR2) are obtained from the germline V gene. At the junction V is shortened by 4 bases and J by 8 bases; bases outside the gene matches: 13. The CDR3 runs 15 residues from the cysteine to the phenylalanine. The kept DNA is CDR3 alone, 45 bases in frame from the first base. Specimen: peripheral blood. The V and J segments used are TRBV5-1 and TRBJ1-1, and TRBD1 aligns with 8 junction nucleotides. The receptor comes from a woman aged 45-59 years with active or convalescent COVID-19. The CDR3 protein sequence reads: CASSGSGQGIAEAFF. The base sequence is TGCGCCAGCAGCGGATCCGGACAGGGAATCGCGGAAGCTTTCTTT.